Detailed here is one T cell receptor (beta chain). Its antigen is unidentified. This entry is derived from a study of vaccination effects on CD4 cells after COVID-19. Measured with immunoSEQ multiplex PCR; TCRdb has only the in-frame clones, and not every one. The profile covers about 71,000 clones, with about four fifths appearing a single time and 10% to 15% taken by the ten largest. Study-wide points: Few convalescent patients, and no early post-infection timepoints, were available to the study. Common cold coronaviruses were cross-recognized by only 1 of 255 vaccine-induced clones in healthy vaccinees.

Antigen-specific CD4+ T cells expanded by the ViraFEST assay with viral peptide pools were then sequenced. The authors isolated CD4+ T cells after nine to eleven days of culture. Nucleocapsid antibodies stayed negative before and after vaccination, showing no earlier SARS-CoV-2 infection. IL-2 medium was substituted for half the medium on days 3 and 7. The input for sequencing was CD4+ T cells from PBMCs cultured with SARS-CoV-2 spike peptides, taken before COVID-19 vaccination. The source is a human donor who received a COVID-19 vaccine.

In DNA, the CDR3 is TGTGCCAGCAGCTCAAGACTAGCGGGGGAAAGATACAATGAGCAGTTCTTC. Its translation: CASSSRLAGERYNEQFF. This rearrangement joins TRBV7-2 to TRBJ2-1; TRBD2 matches at 12 bases. Germline loops: CDR1 SGHTA, CDR2 FQGNSA. After removal of 4 bases from V and 4 bases from J, the junction contained 8 bases not matched to a gene. The CDR3 covers 17 residues. Using reference TRBV7-2 and TRBJ2-1 for the parts outside the CDR3, the full variable domain is GAGVSQSPSNKVTEKGKDVELRCDPISGHTALYWYRQSLGQGLEFLIYFQGNSAPDKSGLPSDRFSAERTGGSVSTLTIQRTQQEDSAVYLCASSSRLAGERYNEQFFGPGTRLTVL.